The T cell receptor beta chain under discussion was sequenced for a study of T cell changes during pregnancy in multiple sclerosis. Germline assignment: CDR1 MDHEN and CDR2 SYDVKM. V lost 6 bases and J 1 base, leaving 8 bases between the germline ends. This CDR3 has 13 amino acids. Sequencing used immunoSEQ multiplex PCR; TCRdb keeps in-frame clones, though not all of them. This repertoire shows some 51,000 clones, roughly 93% found once; its top ten account for 3.5% to 5%. This receptor was obtained from a female donor with multiple sclerosis, enrolled in a pregnancy study. The sample consisted of CD8+ T cells from peripheral blood mononuclear cells, taken in the first trimester of pregnancy. This chain connects TRBV28 to TRBJ2-3; D is undetermined. This CDR3 is CASRAVGTDTQYF. The CDR3 region has the DNA TGTGCCAGCAGGGCCGTTGGCACAGATACGCAGTATTTT.